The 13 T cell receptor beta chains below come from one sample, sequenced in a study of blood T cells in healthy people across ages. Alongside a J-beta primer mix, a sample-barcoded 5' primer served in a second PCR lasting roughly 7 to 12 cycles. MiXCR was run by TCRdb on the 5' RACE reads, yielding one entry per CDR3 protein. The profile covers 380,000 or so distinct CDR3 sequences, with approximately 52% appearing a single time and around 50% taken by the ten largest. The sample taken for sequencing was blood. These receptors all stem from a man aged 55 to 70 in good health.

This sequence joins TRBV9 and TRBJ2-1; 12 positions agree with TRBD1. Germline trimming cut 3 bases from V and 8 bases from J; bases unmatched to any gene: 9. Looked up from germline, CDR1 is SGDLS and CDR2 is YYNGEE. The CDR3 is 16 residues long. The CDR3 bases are TGTGCCAGCAGCGCCCCGGTAGGGACAGGGGGCCATGAGCAGTTCTTC. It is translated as CASSAPVGTGGHEQFF.

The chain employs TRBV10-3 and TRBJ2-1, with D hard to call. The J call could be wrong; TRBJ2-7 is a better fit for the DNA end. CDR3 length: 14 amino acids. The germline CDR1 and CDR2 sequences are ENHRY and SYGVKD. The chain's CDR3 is CAISGIRGDNEQYF. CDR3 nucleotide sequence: TGTGCCATCAGTGGAATTCGAGGAGACAATGAGCAGTACTTC.

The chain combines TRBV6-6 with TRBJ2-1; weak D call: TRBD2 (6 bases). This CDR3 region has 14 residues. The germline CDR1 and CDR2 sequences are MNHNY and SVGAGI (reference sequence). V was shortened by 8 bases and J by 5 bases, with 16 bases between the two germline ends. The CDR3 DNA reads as TGTGCCAGCGGGGGGTTGGGGGGAGACAATGAGCAGTTCTTC. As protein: CASGGLGGDNEQFF.

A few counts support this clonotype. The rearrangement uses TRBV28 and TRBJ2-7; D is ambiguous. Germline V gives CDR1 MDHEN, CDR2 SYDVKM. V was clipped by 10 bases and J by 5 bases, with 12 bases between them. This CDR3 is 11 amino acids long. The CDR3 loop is CATGAVDEQYF. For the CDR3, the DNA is TGTGCCACCGGTGCTGTCGACGAGCAGTACTTC.

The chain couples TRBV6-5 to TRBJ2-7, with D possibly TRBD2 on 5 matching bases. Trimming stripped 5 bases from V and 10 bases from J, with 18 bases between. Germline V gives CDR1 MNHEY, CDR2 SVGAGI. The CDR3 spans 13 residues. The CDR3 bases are TGTGCCAGCAGTAAATTCCGGGAAGGCGTCCAGTACTTC. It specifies CASSKFREGVQYF.

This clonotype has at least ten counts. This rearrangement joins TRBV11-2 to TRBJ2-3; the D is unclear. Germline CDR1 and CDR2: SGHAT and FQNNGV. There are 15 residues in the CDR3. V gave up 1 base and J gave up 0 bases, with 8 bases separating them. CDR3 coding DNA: TGTGCCAGCAGCTTAGGTCCCGGTAGCACAGATACGCAGTATTTT. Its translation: CASSLGPGSTDTQYF.

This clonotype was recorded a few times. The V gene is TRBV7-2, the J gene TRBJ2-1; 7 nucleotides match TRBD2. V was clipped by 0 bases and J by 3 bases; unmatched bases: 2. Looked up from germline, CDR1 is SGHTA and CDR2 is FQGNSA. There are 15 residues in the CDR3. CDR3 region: CASSLARTSYNEQFF. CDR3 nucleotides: TGTGCCAGCAGCTTAGCCCGGACTAGCTACAATGAGCAGTTCTTC.

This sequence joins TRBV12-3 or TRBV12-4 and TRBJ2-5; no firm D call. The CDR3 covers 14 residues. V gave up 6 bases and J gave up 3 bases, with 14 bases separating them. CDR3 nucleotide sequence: TGTGCCAGCAGCCCGGAAAACGTCAAAGAGACCCAGTACTTC. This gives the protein CASSPENVKETQYF.

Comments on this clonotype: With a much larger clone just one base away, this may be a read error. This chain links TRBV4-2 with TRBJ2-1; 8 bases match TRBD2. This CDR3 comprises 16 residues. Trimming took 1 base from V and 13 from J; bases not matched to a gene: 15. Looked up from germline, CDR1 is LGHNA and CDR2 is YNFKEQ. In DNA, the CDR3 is TGTGCCAGCAGCCAAGGGAGAGCGGGAGCTCCAGAGACCCAGTTCTTC. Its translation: CASSQGRAGAPETQFF.

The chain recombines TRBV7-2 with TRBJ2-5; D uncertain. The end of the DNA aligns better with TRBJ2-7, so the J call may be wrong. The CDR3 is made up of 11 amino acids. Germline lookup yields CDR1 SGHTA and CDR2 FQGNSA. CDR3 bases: TGTGCCAGCAGCTTTTTATCCGAGCAGTACTTC. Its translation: CASSFLSEQYF.

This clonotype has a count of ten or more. CDR3 residues: CASSLGGVTDTQYF. The CDR3 DNA is TGTGCCAGCAGTCTCGGGGGGGTCACAGATACGCAGTATTTT. V is TRBV28 and J is TRBJ2-3, with 8 nucleotides matching TRBD2. This CDR3 contains 14 residues. From germline, CDR1 is MDHEN and CDR2 SYDVKM. V shed 5 bases and J 2 bases; nucleotides not matched to a gene: 3.

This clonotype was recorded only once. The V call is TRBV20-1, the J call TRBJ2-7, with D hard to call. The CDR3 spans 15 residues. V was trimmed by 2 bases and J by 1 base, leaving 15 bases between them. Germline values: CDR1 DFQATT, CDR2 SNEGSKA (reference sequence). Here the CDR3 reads CSARTTRLLSYEQYF. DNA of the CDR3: TGCAGTGCTAGAACCACCCGACTCCTGTCCTACGAGCAGTACTTC.

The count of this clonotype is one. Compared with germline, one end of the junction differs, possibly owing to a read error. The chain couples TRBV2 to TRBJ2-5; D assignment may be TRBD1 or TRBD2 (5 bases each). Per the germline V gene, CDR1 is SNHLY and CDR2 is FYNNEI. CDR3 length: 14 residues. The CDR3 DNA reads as TGTGCCAGCAGTGAAGCGGGGGATGGTGAGACCCAGTACTTT. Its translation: CASSEAGDGETQYF.